This is a list of T cell receptor beta chains from one sample in a study of resident and recirculating memory T cells in vitiligo. The data were produced by immunoSEQ multiplex PCR, yet TCRdb's version contains in-frame clones alone and is incomplete. Among more than 70,000 clones listed, approximately 90% were seen once. Sequencing was carried out using blood. These TCRs come from a male donor with vitiligo. Each CDR3 is given with its conserved first and last residue. D genes are given only for firm matches. The size entry is marked missing in some rows and otherwise reads once, few, many or a size class.

V gene,D gene,J gene,clone size,CDR3 protein,CDR3 DNA
TRBV15,TRBD1,TRBJ2-7,-,CATRGQGLSAYEQYF,TGTGCCACCAGAGGACAGGGACTCTCAGCCTACGAGCAGTACTTC
TRBV2,TRBD1,TRBJ1-1,-,CASSRQGVEAFF,TGTGCCAGCAGTAGACAGGGCGTTGAAGCTTTCTTT
TRBV7-2,-,TRBJ1-4,-,CASRTRATNEKLFF,TGTGCCAGTCGTACACGGGCAACTAATGAAAAACTGTTTTTT
TRBV5-6,-,TRBJ2-7,-,CASSRGDSYEQYF,TGTGCCAGCAGCCGCGGGGACTCCTACGAGCAGTACTTC
TRBV7-9,-,TRBJ1-5,-,CASSLSGVQPQHF,TGTGCCAGCAGCTTATCAGGGGTTCAGCCCCAGCATTTT
TRBV6-5,TRBD1,TRBJ2-7,-,CATRGQVSSYEQYF,TGTGCCACCCGGGGACAGGTGAGCTCCTACGAGCAGTACTTC
TRBV4-3,-,TRBJ1-4,-,CASSQDFPSGFNEKLFF,TGCGCCAGCAGCCAAGATTTCCCCTCGGGTTTTAATGAAAAACTGTTTTTT
TRBV27,-,TRBJ1-2,-,CASSPGLGEGTNYGYTF,TGTGCCAGCAGTCCCGGCCTCGGAGAAGGTACTAACTATGGCTACACCTTC
TRBV27,TRBD1,TRBJ2-1,-,CASSLRGPIYNEQFF,TGTGCCAGCAGCCTCAGGGGGCCGATCTACAATGAGCAGTTCTTC
TRBV27,TRBD1,TRBJ1-2,-,CASGQDYGYTF,TGTGCCAGTGGACAGGACTATGGCTACACCTTC
TRBV11-3,TRBD1,TRBJ1-4,-,CASAIWTGDLSNEKLFF,TGTGCCAGCGCAATCTGGACAGGGGATCTGAGTAATGAAAAACTGTTTTTT
TRBV19,TRBD1,TRBJ2-1,-,CASSPPGQGLSYNEQFF,TGTGCCAGTAGTCCTCCGGGACAGGGCTTGTCCTACAATGAGCAGTTCTTC
TRBV6-5,-,TRBJ1-1,once,CASRLHLGAASEAFF,TGTGCCAGCAGACTCCACTTGGGGGCAGCTTCTGAAGCTTTCTTT
TRBV18,TRBD2,TRBJ2-3,-,CASSPRTSGSLFDTQYF,TGTGCCAGCTCACCTAGGACTAGCGGGAGCCTCTTTGATACGCAGTATTTT
TRBV18,TRBD1,TRBJ1-1,-,CASSPGTGETEAFF,TGTGCCAGCTCCCCCGGGACAGGGGAAACTGAAGCTTTCTTT
TRBV7-2,-,TRBJ2-3,-,CASSSLAGRGFVDTQYF,TGTGCCAGCAGCTCTCTGGCGGGTAGGGGGTTCGTAGATACGCAGTATTTT
TRBV6-5,TRBD1,TRBJ1-5,-,CASSYSKRGHRHF,TGTGCCAGCAGTTACTCGAAAAGGGGGCACCGGCATTTT
TRBV7-9,TRBD1,TRBJ2-2,-,CASSLATRGTGELFF,TGTGCCAGCAGCTTAGCAACCAGGGGGACCGGGGAGCTGTTTTTT
TRBV10-3,-,TRBJ1-2,-,CAISRPTEHYGYTF,TGTGCCATCAGTAGGCCCACAGAGCATTATGGCTACACCTTC
TRBV6-1,-,TRBJ2-1,-,CASSRKGGRDSEQFF,TGTGCCAGCAGTCGGAAAGGAGGGCGGGATTCTGAGCAGTTCTTC
TRBV9,TRBD1,TRBJ2-5,-,CASSIRTGGVGETQYF,TGTGCCAGCAGCATCCGGACAGGGGGCGTTGGGGAGACCCAGTACTTC
TRBV11-2,-,TRBJ2-4,-,CASKPRVAKNIQYF,TGTGCCAGCAAACCCAGGGTAGCCAAAAACATTCAGTACTTC
TRBV9,-,TRBJ1-2,-,CASSVASAPRYGYTF,TGTGCCAGCAGCGTAGCTAGTGCCCCTCGATATGGCTACACCTTC
TRBV27,-,TRBJ2-3,-,CASSLGQSTDTQYF,TGTGCCAGCAGTTTGGGGCAGAGCACAGATACGCAGTATTTT
TRBV2,TRBD1,TRBJ2-7,once,CASSAPEGWDRATYEQYF,TGTGCCAGCAGTGCCCCAGAGGGTTGGGACAGGGCGACCTACGAGCAGTACTTC
TRBV6-1,-,TRBJ2-7,-,CASISELTYEQYF,TGTGCCAGCATAAGCGAGTTGACCTACGAGCAGTACTTC
TRBV7-9,-,TRBJ1-5,-,CASSSGIFGNQPQHF,TGTGCCAGCAGCTCAGGGATTTTTGGCAATCAGCCCCAGCATTTT
TRBV28,-,TRBJ1-1,-,CASRPKGMEAFF,TGTGCCAGCAGGCCTAAGGGGATGGAAGCTTTCTTT
TRBV15,TRBD1,TRBJ1-1,few,CATSRDGAGGTEAFF,TGTGCCACCAGCAGAGATGGAGCAGGGGGCACTGAAGCTTTCTTT
TRBV5-6,-,TRBJ1-4,-,CASSRPGRELFF,TGTGCCAGCAGCCGCCCAGGGAGGGAACTGTTTTTT
TRBV9,TRBD1,TRBJ1-3,-,CASSLPASGQGASGNTIYF,TGTGCCAGCAGCCTACCCGCTTCGGGACAGGGGGCTTCTGGAAACACCATATATTTT
TRBV6-1,TRBD1,TRBJ2-2,-,CASSAGTGRTGELFF,TGTGCCAGCAGTGCAGGGACAGGGAGGACCGGGGAGCTGTTTTTT
TRBV19,TRBD1,TRBJ1-5,-,CASSRGTGNQPQHF,TGTGCCAGTAGTAGGGGGACAGGGAATCAGCCCCAGCATTTT
TRBV28,-,TRBJ2-7,once,CASSPTGEQYF,TGTGCCAGCAGTCCCACGGGCGAGCAGTACTTC
TRBV30,-,TRBJ2-1,-,CAWSFKAGAKALSYNEQFF,TGTGCCTGGAGTTTTAAAGCGGGCGCCAAGGCATTGTCCTACAATGAGCAGTTCTTC
TRBV5-5,-,TRBJ2-1,-,CASSLEAGSYNEQFF,TGTGCCAGCAGCTTGGAGGCGGGTTCCTACAATGAGCAGTTCTTC
TRBV7-2,TRBD2,TRBJ2-1,once,CASSLVYWGGSNEQFF,TGTGCCAGCAGCTTAGTCTATTGGGGGGGTTCCAATGAGCAGTTCTTC
TRBV14,-,TRBJ1-1,-,CASSQGVGSRSLAFF,TGTGCCAGCAGCCAAGGGGTGGGCAGCCGGTCCTTAGCTTTCTTT
TRBV5-4,-,TRBJ1-3,-,CASSLAPGPGNTIYF,TGTGCCAGCAGCTTGGCCCCAGGGCCTGGAAACACCATATATTTT
TRBV11-2,TRBD2,TRBJ2-3,-,CASSLDGGRARTDTQYF,TGTGCCAGCAGCTTAGACGGCGGGAGGGCCCGAACAGATACGCAGTATTTT
TRBV7-2,TRBD1,TRBJ2-7,-,CASSSGGPGVYF,TGTGCCAGCAGTTCAGGGGGCCCGGGCGTGTACTTC
TRBV18,-,TRBJ2-7,-,CASSRSSGSEQYF,TGTGCCAGCTCACGGTCCTCGGGGAGCGAGCAGTACTTC
TRBV7-8,TRBD1,TRBJ2-1,-,CASHRDRVTWEQFF,TGTGCCAGCCACCGGGACAGGGTCACTTGGGAGCAGTTCTTC
TRBV9,TRBD1,TRBJ1-2,-,CASSVSTGGFYGYTF,TGTGCCAGCAGCGTTAGCACAGGGGGCTTCTATGGCTACACCTTC
TRBV5-6,-,TRBJ2-2,-,CASSLVGRWGPTGELFF,TGTGCCAGCAGCTTGGTGGGCCGTTGGGGGCCCACCGGGGAGCTGTTTTTT
TRBV5-1,-,TRBJ1-5,-,CASSLAPDQPQHF,TGCGCCAGCAGCTTGGCCCCGGATCAGCCCCAGCATTTT
TRBV5-1,TRBD1,TRBJ2-1,-,CASKYGQEYNEQFF,TGCGCCAGCAAGTACGGACAGGAGTACAATGAGCAGTTCTTC
TRBV28,-,TRBJ2-1,once,CASSSLAPYSNEQFF,TGTGCCAGCAGTTCCCTCGCCCCCTACTCCAATGAGCAGTTCTTC
TRBV5-1,-,TRBJ2-7,-,CASSLEGLIQRENEQYF,TGCGCCAGCAGCTTGGAGGGGCTGATCCAAAGGGAAAACGAGCAGTACTTC